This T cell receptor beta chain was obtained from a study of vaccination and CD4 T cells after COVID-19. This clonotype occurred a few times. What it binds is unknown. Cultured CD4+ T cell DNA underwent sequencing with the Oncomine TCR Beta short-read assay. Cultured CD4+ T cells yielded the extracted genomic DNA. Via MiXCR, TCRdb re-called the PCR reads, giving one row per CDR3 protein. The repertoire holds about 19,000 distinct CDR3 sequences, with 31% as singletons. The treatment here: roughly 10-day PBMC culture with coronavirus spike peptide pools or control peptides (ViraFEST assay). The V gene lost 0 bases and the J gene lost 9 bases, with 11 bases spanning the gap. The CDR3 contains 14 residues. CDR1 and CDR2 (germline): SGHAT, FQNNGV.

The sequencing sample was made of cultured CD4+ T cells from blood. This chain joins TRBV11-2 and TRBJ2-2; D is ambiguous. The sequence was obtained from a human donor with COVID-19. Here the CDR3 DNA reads TGTGCCAGCAGCTTAGATACGTCCCAGCGGGAGCTGTTTTTT. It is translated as CASSLDTSQRELFF.